This T cell receptor beta chain stems from a study of blood T cells in healthy people across ages. The CDR3 totals 11 residues. Germline V gene sequence: CDR1 SQVTM, CDR2 ANQGSEA. With 0 bases removed from V and 13 bases from J, the gap between germline ends came to 10 bases. A sample-barcoded 5' primer and a J-beta primer mix were used in a second PCR of roughly 7 to 11 cycles. Each cDNA molecule was tagged by a template-switch adaptor that had 12 random nucleotides. TCRdb redid the calling of the 5' RACE reads with MiXCR, one entry per CDR3 protein. The table includes fewer than 2 million distinct CDR3 sequences, about two fifths detected once.

This receptor was identified in a human donor in good health. The chain recombines TRBV29-1 with TRBJ2-4, with D possibly matching TRBD1 (5 bases). Input material: blood. As DNA, the CDR3 is TGCAGCGTTGAAGACGGTCCAGGGCAGTACTTC. Translation gives CSVEDGPGQYF. The full variable domain, its missing parts supplied by reference TRBV29-1 and TRBJ2-4, is SAVISQKPSRDICQRGTSLTIQCQVDSQVTMMFWYRQQPGQSLTLIATANQGSEATYESGFVIDKFPISRPNLTFSTLTVSNMSPEDSSIYLCSVEDGPGQYFGAGTRLSVL.